There are many counts of the clone carrying this T cell receptor (beta chain). No antigen is known for it. There are 14 residues in the CDR3. From germline, CDR1 is SGHTS and CDR2 YDEGEE. V gave up 9 bases and J gave up 7 bases; unmatched junction bases: 12. The data were obtained in a study of T cells in Graves' hyperthyroidism and ophthalmopathy. Whole-study findings and limits: Most expanded thyroid clonotypes above 0.001 recurred in blood. Stable hyperthyroidism and ophthalmopathy were separated using 13 V-J signatures.

Template material for amplifying TCR beta CDR3 regions consisted of RNA transcripts. HTBI primers were used for first-round RT-PCR of the TCR CDR3. TCRdb fed the multiplex PCR reads into MiXCR, producing one record per CDR3 protein. The sample has roughly 500,000 distinct CDR3 sequences, 46% seen once. This receptor was obtained from an adult woman with Graves' disease, either hyperthyroidism or ophthalmopathy (not recorded which). The sequencing sample was made of peripheral blood or thyroid tissue (not recorded which). The V gene is TRBV5-8, the J gene TRBJ1-5; 8 bases match TRBD1. The CDR3 nucleotides are TGTGCCAACCTTATGGACAGGGAAGAACAGCCCCAGCATTTT. This encodes CANLMDREEQPQHF.